These 11 T cell receptor beta chains were sequenced from one sample in a study of T cells in tumors after PD-1 blockade. Assay: immunoSEQ multiplex PCR; the TCRdb copy retains only in-frame clones and omits some. The sample lists around 14,000 clones, approximately 73% occurring once. This specimen was tumor tissue, taken after anti-PD-1 treatment. The receptors come from a human donor with cutaneous squamous cell carcinoma.

V gene TRBV7-9 combines with J gene TRBJ1-1; D uncertain. The germline V gene has CDR1 SEHNR and CDR2 FQNEAQ (reference sequence). The CDR3 length is 15 residues. V was shortened by 2 bases and J by 1 base, with 11 bases between the two germline ends. CDR3 region: CASSLTATRNTEAFF. CDR3 DNA sequence: TGTGCCAGCAGCTTAACGGCGACGCGGAACACTGAAGCTTTCTTT.

The chain uses TRBV7-2 and TRBJ2-3, with 12 bases that match TRBD2. This CDR3 region has 18 residues. Trimming at V came to 0 bases and at J to 2 bases, leaving 6 bases not matched to a gene. Germline CDR1 SGHTA, CDR2 FQGNSA. CDR3 sequence: CASSLAPRTSGATDTQYF. The CDR3, as DNA: TGTGCCAGCAGCTTAGCGCCCAGGACTAGCGGGGCCACAGATACGCAGTATTTT.

CDR3 DNA: TGTGCCAGCAGCTCACCCTGGCGGGGGGCGGTGGAGACCCAGTACTTC. As protein: CASSSPWRGAVETQYF. The chain uses TRBV5-6 and TRBJ2-5; 8 bases match TRBD2. There are 16 residues in the CDR3. V was clipped by 3 bases and J by 5 bases; unmatched bases: 12. The germline V gene encodes CDR1 SGHDT and CDR2 YYEEEE.

The chain combines TRBV28 with TRBJ2-1; 15 bases line up with TRBD2. Germline V lookup: CDR1 MDHEN, CDR2 SYDVKM. Trimming at V came to 5 bases and at J to 1 base, leaving 3 bases not matched to a gene. The CDR3 has 17 residues. CDR3 amino acids: CASSPGLAGGSYNEQFF. For the CDR3, the DNA is TGTGCCAGCAGTCCGGGACTAGCGGGGGGTTCCTACAATGAGCAGTTCTTC. The full variable domain, with the rest looked up from reference TRBV28 and TRBJ2-1, is DVKVTQSSRYLVKRTGEKVFLECVQDMDHENMFWYRQDPGLGLRLIYFSYDVKMKEKGDIPEGYSVSREKKERFSLILESASTNQTSMYLCASSPGLAGGSYNEQFFGPGTRLTVL.

The chain uses TRBV19 and TRBJ1-2, with a weak D call TRBD1 (5 bases). Germline values: CDR1 LNHDA, CDR2 SQIVND (reference sequence). V lost 3 bases, J lost 2 bases, and 10 bases lay in between. The CDR3 is 14 amino acids. CDR3 residues: CASSMKGPNYGYTF. The CDR3 region has the DNA TGTGCCAGTAGTATGAAGGGGCCCAACTATGGCTACACCTTC. The full variable domain, with the rest looked up from reference TRBV19 and TRBJ1-2, is DGGITQSPKYLFRKEGQNVTLSCEQNLNHDAMYWYRQDPGQGLRLIYYSQIVNDFQKGDIAEGYSVSREKKESFPLTVTSAQKNPTAFYLCASSMKGPNYGYTFGSGTRLTVV.

V usage is TRBV9 and J usage is TRBJ2-3; 7 bases align to TRBD2. The junction had 8 bases not matched to a gene; V was cut back by 4 bases and J by 3 bases. The germline V gene encodes CDR1 SGDLS and CDR2 YYNGEE. CDR3 length equals 15 residues. DNA for the CDR3: TGTGCCAGCAGCACCCGACTAGCTTCGACAGATACGCAGTATTTT. Translated: CASSTRLASTDTQYF.

This clone appeared a single time. The V gene is TRBV5-1, the J gene TRBJ2-1; 13 bases are a match to TRBD2. This CDR3 is 15 amino acids long. With V trimmed by 3 bases and J by 7 bases, 4 bases remained unmatched. Germline loops: CDR1 SGHRS, CDR2 YFSETQ. CDR3 in DNA: TGCGCCAGCAGCTCTCAGACTAGCGGGAGGAATGAGCAGTTCTTC. This encodes CASSSQTSGRNEQFF.

The rearrangement joins TRBV19 to TRBJ1-1; possible D gene TRBD1, 6 bases. Germline-derived CDR1 and CDR2 are LNHDA and SQIVND (reference sequence). The V and J ends lost 10 bases and 3 bases respectively, with 18 bases between them. The CDR3 is made up of 14 amino acids. The CDR3 loop is CATMWQGTYTEAFF. CDR3 in DNA: TGTGCCACTATGTGGCAGGGGACTTACACTGAAGCTTTCTTT.

CDR3 sequence reads: CASSTGPNNSPLHF. In DNA form, the CDR3 reads TGTGCCAGTAGTACAGGACCTAATAATTCACCCCTCCACTTT. The rearrangement joins TRBV19 to TRBJ1-6; no clear D gene. Trimming pared 4 bases from V and 5 bases from J, leaving 9 bases between. The CDR3 sequence is 14 residues long. The germline gives CDR1 LNHDA, CDR2 SQIVND (reference sequence).

This clone was seen more than once but under ten times. The chain joins TRBV28 to TRBJ1-4, with 7 nucleotides matching TRBD1. Germline loops: CDR1 MDHEN, CDR2 SYDVKM. V gave up 5 bases and J gave up 0 bases; unmatched junction bases: 3. CDR3 length equals 15 residues. In DNA form, the CDR3 reads TGTGCCAGCAGTCAAACAGGGGCAACTAATGAAAAACTGTTTTTT. It specifies CASSQTGATNEKLFF.

V usage is TRBV4-2 and J usage is TRBJ2-2; no reliable D call. The CDR3 extends over 13 amino acids. Germline V gives CDR1 LGHNA, CDR2 YNFKEQ. V lost 7 bases to trimming and J lost 5 bases, with 11 bases between them. The CDR3 nucleotides are TGTGCCAGCAACCGACTGGGAACCGGGGAGCTGTTTTTT. The encoded protein is CASNRLGTGELFF.